The rows below give T cell receptor beta chains drawn from one sample of a study of cytomegalovirus exposure and HLA in healthy donors. The table came from immunoSEQ multiplex PCR; TCRdb's copy has only in-frame clones and leaves some out. The table records approximately 150,000 clones, approximately 85% of them present only once. Sequences were obtained from PBMCs. The receptors shown here come from a man in his fifties or sixties in good health and CMV-seropositive. Both conserved end residues are part of each CDR3. Each record gives: J gene, V gene, CDR3 protein.

j_call: TRBJ2-3; v_call: TRBV5-6; cdr3_aa: CASSLVGLGSKDTQYF
j_call: TRBJ1-5; v_call: TRBV5-1; cdr3_aa: CASSPQTGEQPQHF
j_call: TRBJ1-1; v_call: TRBV6-1; cdr3_aa: CASWRGPNTEAFF
j_call: TRBJ2-7; v_call: TRBV11-2; cdr3_aa: CASSLGQGARLAAHHEQYF
j_call: TRBJ1-1; v_call: TRBV10-3; cdr3_aa: CAISESFNRGGTEAFF
j_call: TRBJ1-1; v_call: TRBV28; cdr3_aa: CASSLGGLNTEAFF
j_call: TRBJ2-1; v_call: TRBV5-1; cdr3_aa: CASSGDFYNEQFF
j_call: TRBJ1-4; v_call: TRBV5-6; cdr3_aa: CASSLPEGTGDEKLFF
j_call: TRBJ1-6; v_call: TRBV27; cdr3_aa: CASRKQLSPSYNSPLHF
j_call: TRBJ2-7; v_call: TRBV6-1; cdr3_aa: CASSEAGLAGAKQYF
j_call: TRBJ1-5; v_call: TRBV28; cdr3_aa: CASSPSGHQPQHF
j_call: TRBJ2-7; v_call: TRBV30; cdr3_aa: CAWSPTGYEQYF
j_call: NA; v_call: TRBV28; cdr3_aa: CASSSTTGLAGDFSYEQYF
j_call: TRBJ2-7; v_call: TRBV27; cdr3_aa: CASSTGTGAYEQYF
j_call: TRBJ2-3; v_call: TRBV30; cdr3_aa: CASWTPFTDTQYF
j_call: TRBJ1-2; v_call: TRBV21-1; cdr3_aa: CASSKERMVVFARYYGYTF
j_call: TRBJ2-5; v_call: TRBV6-6; cdr3_aa: CASRRQGALGETQYF
j_call: NA; v_call: TRBV11-1; cdr3_aa: CASSVAGEQYF
j_call: TRBJ1-5; v_call: TRBV5-8; cdr3_aa: CASSLEAGDQPQHF
j_call: TRBJ1-2; v_call: TRBV6-6; cdr3_aa: CASSYPPRGSHGYTF
j_call: TRBJ2-1; v_call: TRBV5-4; cdr3_aa: CASRLAGTYNEQFF